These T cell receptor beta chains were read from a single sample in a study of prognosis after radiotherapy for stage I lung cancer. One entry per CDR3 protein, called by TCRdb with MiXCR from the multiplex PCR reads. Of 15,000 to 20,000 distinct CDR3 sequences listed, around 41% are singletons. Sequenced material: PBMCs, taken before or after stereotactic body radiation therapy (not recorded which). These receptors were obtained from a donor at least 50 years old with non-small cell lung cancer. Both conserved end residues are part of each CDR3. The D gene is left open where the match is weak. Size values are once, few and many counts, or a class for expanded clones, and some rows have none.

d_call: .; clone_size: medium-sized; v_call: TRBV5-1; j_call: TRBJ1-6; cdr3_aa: CASSLQDSRNSPLHF; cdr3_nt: TGCGCCAGCAGCTTACAAGACAGTCGGAATTCACCCCTCCACTTT
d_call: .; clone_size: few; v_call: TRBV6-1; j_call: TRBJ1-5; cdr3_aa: CASSQGGTNQPQHF; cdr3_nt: TGTGCCAGCAGCCAGGGAGGGACCAATCAGCCCCAGCATTTT
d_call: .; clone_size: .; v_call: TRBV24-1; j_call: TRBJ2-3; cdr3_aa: CATSDPLAGVNTQYF; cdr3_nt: TGTGCCACCAGTGATCCCTTGGCAGGGGTAAATACGCAGTATTTT
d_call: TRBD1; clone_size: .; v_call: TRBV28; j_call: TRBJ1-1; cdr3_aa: CASSSGGAWIEAFF; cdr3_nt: TGTGCCAGCAGTTCAGGGGGCGCGTGGATTGAAGCTTTCTTT
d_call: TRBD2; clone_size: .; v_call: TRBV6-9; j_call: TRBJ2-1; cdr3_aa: CASSSTSGSVFF; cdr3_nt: TGTGCCAGCAGTTCGACTAGCGGGAGTGTATTCTTC
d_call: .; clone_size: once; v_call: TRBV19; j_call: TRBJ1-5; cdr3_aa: CASSPGAGGPQHF; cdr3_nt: TGTGCCAGTAGCCCGGGGGCCGGGGGGCCCCAGCATTTT
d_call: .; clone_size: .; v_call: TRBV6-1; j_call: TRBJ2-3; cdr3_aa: CASSAARGTDTQYF; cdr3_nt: TGTGCCAGCAGTGCCGCAAGGGGCACAGATACGCAGTATTTT
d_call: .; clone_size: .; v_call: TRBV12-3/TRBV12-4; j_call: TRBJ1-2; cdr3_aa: CASSFLVGPRGYGYTF; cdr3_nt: TGTGCCAGCAGTTTTTTGGTGGGGCCGAGGGGCTATGGCTACACCTTC
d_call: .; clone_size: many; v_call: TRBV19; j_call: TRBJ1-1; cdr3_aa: CASSIRQGLTEAFF; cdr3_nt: TGTGCCAGTAGTATCAGGCAGGGGTTGACTGAAGCTTTCTTT
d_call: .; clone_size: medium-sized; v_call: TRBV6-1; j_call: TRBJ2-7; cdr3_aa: CASWQGKYEQYF; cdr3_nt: TGTGCCAGTTGGCAGGGTAAATACGAGCAGTACTTC
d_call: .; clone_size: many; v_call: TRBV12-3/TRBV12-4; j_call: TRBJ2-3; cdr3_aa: CASSLAPDTQYF; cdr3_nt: TGTGCCAGCAGTTTAGCGCCAGATACGCAGTATTTT
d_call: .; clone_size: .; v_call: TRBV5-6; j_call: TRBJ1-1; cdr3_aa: CASSFGGWGTAFIRTEAFF; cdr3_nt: TGTGCCAGCAGCTTTGGGGGATGGGGGACCGCATTCATTCGAACTGAAGCTTTCTTT
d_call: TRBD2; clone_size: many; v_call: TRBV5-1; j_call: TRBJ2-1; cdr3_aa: CASYRLAGGNEQFF; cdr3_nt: TGCGCCAGCTATAGACTAGCGGGAGGCAATGAGCAGTTCTTC
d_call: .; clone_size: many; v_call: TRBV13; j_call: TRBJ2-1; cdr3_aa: CASILRRLGENNEQFF; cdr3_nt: TGTGCCAGCATCCTTCGCAGACTAGGGGAAAACAATGAGCAGTTCTTC
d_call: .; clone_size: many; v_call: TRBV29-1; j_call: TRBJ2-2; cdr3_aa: CSATRSPGELFF; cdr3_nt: TGCAGCGCCACAAGGTCACCCGGGGAGCTGTTTTTT
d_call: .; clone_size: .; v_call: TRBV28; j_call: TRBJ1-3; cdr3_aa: CASSPPREAVSVNTIYF; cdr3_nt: TGTGCCAGCAGCCCCCCCCGTGAGGCAGTCTCTGTAAACACCATATATTTT
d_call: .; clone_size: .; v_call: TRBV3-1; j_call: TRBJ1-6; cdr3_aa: CASSQRDSPLHF; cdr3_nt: TGTGCCAGCAGCCAAAGGGATTCACCCCTCCACTTT
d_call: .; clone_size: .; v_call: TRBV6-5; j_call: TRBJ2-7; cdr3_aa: CASSYPSDEQYF; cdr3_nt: TGTGCCAGCAGTTACCCCTCTGACGAGCAGTACTTC
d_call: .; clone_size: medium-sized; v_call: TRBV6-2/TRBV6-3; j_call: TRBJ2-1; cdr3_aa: CASGESKFGNEQFF; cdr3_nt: TGTGCCAGCGGGGAATCTAAATTTGGCAATGAGCAGTTCTTC
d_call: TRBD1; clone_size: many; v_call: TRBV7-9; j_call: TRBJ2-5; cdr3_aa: CASSPQGETQYF; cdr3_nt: TGTGCCAGCAGCCCACAGGGGGAGACCCAGTACTTC
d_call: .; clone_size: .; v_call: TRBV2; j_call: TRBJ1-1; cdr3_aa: CASSSWYFSTEAFF; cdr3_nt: TGTGCCAGCAGCTCATGGTATTTTAGCACTGAAGCTTTCTTT
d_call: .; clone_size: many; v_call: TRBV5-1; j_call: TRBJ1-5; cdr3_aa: CASSPRGASNQPQHF; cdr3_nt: TGCGCCAGCAGCCCCCGGGGGGCGAGCAATCAGCCCCAGCATTTT
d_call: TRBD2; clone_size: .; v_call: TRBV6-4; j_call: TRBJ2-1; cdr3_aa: CASSDASGSPYNEQFF; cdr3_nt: TGTGCCAGCAGTGACGCTAGCGGGAGTCCCTACAATGAGCAGTTCTTC
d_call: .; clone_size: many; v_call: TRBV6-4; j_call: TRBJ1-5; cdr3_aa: CASSINSNQPQHF; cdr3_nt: TGTGCCAGCAGTATCAATAGCAATCAGCCCCAGCATTTT
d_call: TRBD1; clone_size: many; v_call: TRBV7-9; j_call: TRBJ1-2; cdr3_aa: CASSSQGVGYGYTF; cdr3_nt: TGTGCCAGCAGCTCACAGGGGGTTGGCTATGGCTACACCTTC
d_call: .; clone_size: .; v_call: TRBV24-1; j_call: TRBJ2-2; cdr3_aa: CATSDLRGNTGELFF; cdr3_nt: TGTGCCACCAGTGATTTGAGGGGGAACACCGGGGAGCTGTTTTTT
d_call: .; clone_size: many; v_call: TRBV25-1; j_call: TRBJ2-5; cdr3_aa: CASREQGRGETQYF; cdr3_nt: TGTGCCAGCAGGGAACAGGGCCGAGGGGAGACCCAGTACTTC
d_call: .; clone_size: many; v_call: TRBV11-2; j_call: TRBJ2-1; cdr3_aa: CASSLETVGRDNEQFF; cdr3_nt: TGTGCCAGCAGCTTAGAGACAGTGGGCCGGGACAATGAGCAGTTCTTC
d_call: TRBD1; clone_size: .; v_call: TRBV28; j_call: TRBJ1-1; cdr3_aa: CASRPGGVNTEAFF; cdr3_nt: TGTGCCAGCAGGCCAGGGGGTGTAAACACTGAAGCTTTCTTT
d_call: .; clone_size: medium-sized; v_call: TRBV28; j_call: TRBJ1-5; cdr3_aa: CASSQRGNQPQHF; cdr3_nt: TGTGCCAGCAGCCAACGAGGCAATCAGCCCCAGCATTTT
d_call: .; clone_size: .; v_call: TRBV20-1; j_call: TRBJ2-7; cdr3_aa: CSASGMWGYEQYF; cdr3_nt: TGCAGTGCTAGCGGGATGTGGGGGTACGAGCAGTACTTC
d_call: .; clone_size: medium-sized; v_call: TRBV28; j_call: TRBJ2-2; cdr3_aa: CASSPSRLGELFF; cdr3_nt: TGTGCCAGCAGTCCCTCCCGGTTGGGGGAGCTGTTTTTT
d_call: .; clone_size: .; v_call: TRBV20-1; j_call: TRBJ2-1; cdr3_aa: CSATLIGSNEQFF; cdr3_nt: TGCAGTGCCACCCTTATAGGGTCGAATGAGCAGTTCTTC
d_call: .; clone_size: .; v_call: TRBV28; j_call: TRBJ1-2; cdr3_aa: CASSDGNNYGYTF; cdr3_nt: TGTGCCAGCAGCGACGGGAATAACTATGGCTACACCTTC
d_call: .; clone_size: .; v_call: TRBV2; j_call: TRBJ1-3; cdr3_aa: CASSPDRSSGNTIHF; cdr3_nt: TGTGCCAGCAGTCCTGACAGGTCCTCTGGAAACACCATACATTTT
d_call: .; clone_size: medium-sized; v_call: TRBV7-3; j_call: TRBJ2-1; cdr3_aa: CASSLTASNEQFF; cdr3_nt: TGTGCCAGCAGCTTAACGGCCAGCAATGAGCAGTTCTTC
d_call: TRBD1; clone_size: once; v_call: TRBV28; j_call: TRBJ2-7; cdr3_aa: CASSRRGPGEQYF; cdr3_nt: TGTGCCAGCAGTCGAAGGGGGCCTGGCGAGCAGTACTTC
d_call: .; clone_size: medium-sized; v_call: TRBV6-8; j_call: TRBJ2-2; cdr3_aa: CAVRSYTTGELFF; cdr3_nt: TGTGCCGTCAGGTCGTATACGACCGGGGAGCTGTTTTTT
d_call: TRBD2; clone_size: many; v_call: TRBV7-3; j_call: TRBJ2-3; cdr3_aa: CASSSLAGGDTQYF; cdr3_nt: TGTGCCAGCAGCTCACTAGCGGGAGGGGATACGCAGTATTTT
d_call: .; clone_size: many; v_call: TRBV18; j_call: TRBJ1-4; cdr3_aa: CASSLKTGTTNEKLFF; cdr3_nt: TGTGCCAGCTCACTGAAAACAGGGACGACTAATGAAAAACTGTTTTTT
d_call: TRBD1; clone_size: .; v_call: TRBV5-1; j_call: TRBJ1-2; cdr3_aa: CASSAGQGGYGYTF; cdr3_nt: TGCGCCAGCAGCGCGGGACAGGGAGGCTATGGCTACACCTTC
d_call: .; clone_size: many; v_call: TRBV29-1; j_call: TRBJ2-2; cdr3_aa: CSVEGQGNTGELFF; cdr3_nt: TGCAGCGTTGAGGGTCAGGGGAACACCGGGGAGCTGTTTTTT
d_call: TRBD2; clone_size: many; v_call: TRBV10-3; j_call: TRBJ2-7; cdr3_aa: CAISQGLAGTYEQYF; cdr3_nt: TGTGCCATCAGTCAAGGACTAGCGGGGACCTACGAGCAGTACTTC
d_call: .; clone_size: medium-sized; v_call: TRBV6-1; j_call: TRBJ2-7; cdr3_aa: CASSPEGGDYEQYF; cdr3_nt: TGTGCCAGCAGTCCCGAGGGGGGCGACTACGAGCAGTACTTC
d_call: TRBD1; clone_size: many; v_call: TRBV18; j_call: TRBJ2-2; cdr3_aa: CASSPTGDVSTGELFF; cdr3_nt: TGTGCCAGCTCTCCGACAGGGGACGTTAGCACCGGGGAGCTGTTTTTT
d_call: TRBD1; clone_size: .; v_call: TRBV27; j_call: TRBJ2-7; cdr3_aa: CASSLTGTGAYEQYF; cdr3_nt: TGTGCCAGCAGTTTAACCGGGACAGGGGCCTACGAGCAGTACTTC
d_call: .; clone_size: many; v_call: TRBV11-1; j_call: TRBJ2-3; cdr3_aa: CASNRQADSPQYF; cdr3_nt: TGTGCCAGCAATAGACAGGCGGACTCCCCGCAGTATTTT
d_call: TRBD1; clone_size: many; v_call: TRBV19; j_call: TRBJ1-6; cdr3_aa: CASNSRTGSYNSPLHF; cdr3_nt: TGTGCCAGTAATTCTCGGACAGGCTCCTATAATTCACCCCTCCACTTT
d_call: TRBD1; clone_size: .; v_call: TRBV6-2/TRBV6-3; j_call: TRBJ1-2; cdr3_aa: CASSPAPDRAYGYTF; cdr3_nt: TGTGCCAGCAGCCCCGCGCCGGACAGGGCCTATGGCTACACCTTC
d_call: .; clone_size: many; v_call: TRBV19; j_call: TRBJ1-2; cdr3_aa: CASSIEGNYGYTF; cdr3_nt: TGTGCCAGTAGTATTGAGGGAAACTATGGCTACACCTTC
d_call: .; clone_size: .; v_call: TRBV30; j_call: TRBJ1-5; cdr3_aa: CAWSAVGGSQPQHF; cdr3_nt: TGTGCCTGGAGTGCGGTTGGTGGGAGTCAGCCCCAGCATTTT
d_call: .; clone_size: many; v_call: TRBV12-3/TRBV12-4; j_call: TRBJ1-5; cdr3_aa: CASSPSWAGATYSNQPQHF; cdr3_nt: TGTGCCAGCAGCCCTTCCTGGGCAGGGGCGACGTATAGCAATCAGCCCCAGCATTTT
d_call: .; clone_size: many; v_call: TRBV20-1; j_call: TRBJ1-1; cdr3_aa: CSARGNDVNTEAFF; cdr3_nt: TGCAGTGCTAGGGGCAACGACGTGAACACTGAAGCTTTCTTT
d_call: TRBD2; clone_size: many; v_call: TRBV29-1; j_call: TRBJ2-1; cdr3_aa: CSVWGLAGVNEQFF; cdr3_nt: TGCAGCGTTTGGGGACTAGCGGGAGTCAATGAGCAGTTCTTC